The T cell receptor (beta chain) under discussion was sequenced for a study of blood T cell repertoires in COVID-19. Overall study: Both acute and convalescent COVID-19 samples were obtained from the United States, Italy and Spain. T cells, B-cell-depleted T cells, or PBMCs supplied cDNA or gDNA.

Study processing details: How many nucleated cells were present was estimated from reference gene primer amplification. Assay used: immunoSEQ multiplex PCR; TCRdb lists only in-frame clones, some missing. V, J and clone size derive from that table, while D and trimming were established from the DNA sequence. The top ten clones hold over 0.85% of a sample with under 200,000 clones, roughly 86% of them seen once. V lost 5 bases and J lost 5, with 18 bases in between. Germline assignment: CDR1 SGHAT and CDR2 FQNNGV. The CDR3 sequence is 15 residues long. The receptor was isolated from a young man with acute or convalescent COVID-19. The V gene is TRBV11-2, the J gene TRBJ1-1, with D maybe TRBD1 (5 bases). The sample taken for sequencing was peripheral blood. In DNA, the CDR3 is TGTGCCAGCAGCCAGAGCGGGGGGTTGGGGACTGAAGCTTTCTTT. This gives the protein CASSQSGGLGTEAFF.